These 19 T cell receptor beta chains were sequenced from one sample in a study of blood T cells in healthy people across ages. A J-beta primer mix and a sample-barcoded 5' primer were used in a second PCR of about 6 to 12 cycles. TCRdb independently ran MiXCR on the 5' RACE reads; one entry per CDR3 protein. This sample has 1.5 million to 2 million distinct CDR3 sequences, with 49% found just once. Sequenced sample: blood. Receptors originate from a woman in her thirties or forties in good health.

The chain has TRBV10-3 and TRBJ1-2; 8 bases are shared with TRBD1. Germline CDR1 ENHRY, CDR2 SYGVKD. This CDR3 comprises 15 residues. V shed 4 bases, J shed 1 base, and the junction held 5 bases outside the gene matches. DNA of the CDR3: TGTGCCATCAGTGGGGGACAGGCGCTTAACTATGGCTACACCTTC. It encodes CAISGGQALNYGYTF.

The V gene is TRBV29-1, the J gene TRBJ2-7; 11 nucleotides line up with TRBD1. Germline V gene lookup returns CDR1 SQVTM and CDR2 ANQGSEA. This CDR3 is 13 amino acids long. The J segment lost 7 bases and the V segment lost 8 bases, leaving 10 bases of the junction unmatched. The CDR3 reads CSTRTGGSGEQYF. The CDR3 DNA reads TGCAGCACCCGGACAGGGGGCTCGGGAGAGCAGTACTTC.

The genes are TRBV25-1 and TRBJ2-7, with 8 bases aligning to TRBD1. J gave up 3 bases and V 3 bases, and 10 bases lay outside the gene matches. CDR3 length equals 16 residues. Germline assignment: CDR1 MGHDK and CDR2 SYGVNS. The CDR3 loop reads CASSDPRDRGVYEQYF. CDR3 nucleotide sequence: TGTGCCAGCAGTGATCCCCGCGACAGGGGAGTCTACGAGCAGTACTTC.

This clonotype was counted between two and nine times. This chain joins TRBV25-1 and TRBJ2-3, with D perhaps matching TRBD1 (5 bases). V gave up 2 bases and J gave up 5 bases, with 11 bases separating them. Germline lookup yields CDR1 MGHDK and CDR2 SYGVNS. The CDR3 is 14 residues long. The CDR3 coding sequence is TGTGCCAGCAGTGAAGCCAGGGTAAAAGATACGCAGTATTTT. Its translation is CASSEARVKDTQYF.

The V gene is TRBV4-3, the J gene TRBJ2-1; D possibly uses TRBD1 or TRBD2 (6 bases each). The CDR3 is 14 residues long. Trimming shortened V by 0 bases and J by 7 bases, and 10 bases separated the two germline ends. Germline CDR1 LGHNA, CDR2 YSLEER. The CDR3 coding sequence is TGCGCCAGCAGCCAAGATCGGAGGGGGAATGAGCAGTTCTTC. Its protein is CASSQDRRGNEQFF.

In its sample, this clonotype was seen many times. The chain couples TRBV29-1 to TRBJ2-7; 7 bases match TRBD1. The CDR3 loop spans 13 amino acids. Trimming removed 4 bases from V and 5 bases from J; junction bases left unmatched: 8. Germline V gene sequence: CDR1 SQVTM, CDR2 ANQGSEA. This CDR3 reads CSVAVQGPHEQYF. CDR3 nucleotides: TGCAGCGTTGCCGTACAGGGGCCCCACGAGCAGTACTTC.

The chain employs TRBV28 and TRBJ2-4, with D possibly being TRBD2 (6 bases). There are 12 residues in the CDR3. The V end lost 4 bases, the J end lost 13 bases, and 14 bases lay between the germline ends. Germline V gives CDR1 MDHEN, CDR2 SYDVKM. The CDR3 spells CASSSDKGGQYF. Here the CDR3 DNA reads TGTGCCAGCAGTTCGGACAAGGGAGGACAGTACTTC.

The gene calls are TRBV9 and TRBJ2-1; D perhaps matches TRBD1 (6 bases). Looked up from germline, CDR1 is SGDLS and CDR2 is YYNGEE. This CDR3 has 15 amino acids. V lost 1 base to trimming and J lost 1 base, with 9 bases between them. In DNA form, the CDR3 reads TGTGCCAGCAGCGTAATGGGGGCGTCCTACAATGAGCAGTTCTTC. Translated: CASSVMGASYNEQFF.

The sample holds a few counts of this clonotype. The chain is built from TRBV20-1 and TRBJ2-1; D is ambiguous. V was pared by 1 base and J by 7 bases, with 5 bases between. Germline values: CDR1 DFQATT, CDR2 SNEGSKA (reference sequence). The CDR3 runs to 11 residues. This chain's CDR3 is CSARAWNEQFF. The CDR3 bases are TGCAGTGCTAGAGCGTGGAATGAGCAGTTCTTC.

As concerns this clonotype: A much larger clone lies a single base off, so this may be a read error. Here the CDR3 reads CASSWGCEQFF. In DNA, the CDR3 is TGTGCCAGCAGTTGGGGGTGTGAGCAGTTCTTC. The chain links TRBV28 to TRBJ2-1; either TRBD1 or TRBD2 may supply D (5 bases each). Trimming shortened V by 4 bases and J by 9 bases, and 7 bases separated the two germline ends. This CDR3 comprises 11 residues. CDR1 and CDR2 (germline): MDHEN, SYDVKM. Using reference TRBV28 and TRBJ2-1 for the parts outside the CDR3, the full variable domain is DVKVTQSSRYLVKRTGEKVFLECVQDMDHENMFWYRQDPGLGLRLIYFSYDVKMKEKGDIPEGYSVSREKKERFSLILESASTNQTSMYLCASSWGCEQFFGPGTRLTVL.

Ten or more counts support this clonotype. Here the CDR3 DNA reads TGCAGCGTTGATAAGGGCTACGAGCAGTACTTC. Amino acid sequence: CSVDKGYEQYF. This chain connects TRBV29-1 to TRBJ2-7; D is ambiguous. Germline-derived CDR1 and CDR2 are SQVTM and ANQGSEA. V was clipped by 3 bases and J by 3 bases, with 6 bases between them. This CDR3 has 11 residues.

A word on this clonotype: One end of the junction varies from germline; a read error may be responsible. The gene calls are TRBV19 and TRBJ2-1; a possible D gene is TRBD1 (5 bases). This CDR3 region has 13 residues. CDR1 is LNHDA and CDR2 is SQIVND in the germline V gene (reference sequence). The chain's CDR3 is CARSIGERQSLFF. The CDR3 DNA reads as TGTGCCAGGAGTATAGGGGAAAGACAGTCGCTGTTCTTC.

This clonotype came up once. The chain is built from TRBV11-1 and TRBJ2-1; TRBD2 is a possible D gene (6 bases). The V gene lost 0 bases and the J gene lost 5 bases, with 23 bases spanning the gap. The CDR3 is 19 residues long. CDR1 SGHAT and CDR2 FQDESV come from the germline V gene (reference sequence). The CDR3 DNA follows: TGTGCCAGCAGCTTAGCGTGGCAGGGACTCGTGTCTCTGGACAATGAGCAGTTCTTC. This encodes CASSLAWQGLVSLDNEQFF. The whole variable domain, remainder taken from reference TRBV11-1 and TRBJ2-1, is EAEVAQSPRYKITEKSQAVAFWCDPISGHATLYWYRQILGQGPELLVQFQDESVVDDSQLPKDRFSAERLKGVDSTLKIQPAELGDSAMYLCASSLAWQGLVSLDNEQFFGPGTRLTVL.

The V and J genes are TRBV7-2 and TRBJ2-7; D is possibly TRBD2 (7 bases). The J call may be mistaken, given a closer DNA end match to TRBJ2-5. This CDR3 contains 17 residues. CDR1 is SGHTA, CDR2 FQGNSA, per germline. The CDR3 nucleotides are TGTGCCAGCAGCCATTCTAACGTGGCGGGGGCGGTGGAGACCCAGTACTTC. The encoded protein is CASSHSNVAGAVETQYF.

The chain uses TRBV29-1 and TRBJ2-1; 15 bases align to TRBD2. With V trimmed by 8 bases and J by 8 bases, 10 bases remained unmatched. The CDR3 extends over 15 amino acids. CDR1 and CDR2 from the germline V gene are SQVTM and ANQGSEA. The CDR3 here is CSHSRTSGGADEQFF. CDR3 DNA sequence: TGCAGCCATTCCCGGACTAGCGGGGGGGCGGATGAGCAGTTCTTC.

CDR3 DNA: TGCGCCAGCCGTGGTGGGTCTGGGGAGACCCAGTACTTC. Translated: CASRGGSGETQYF. The chain joins TRBV5-1 to TRBJ2-5; D ambiguous. There are 13 residues in the CDR3. Trimming took 7 bases from V and 5 from J, leaving 15 bases between them. Germline CDR1 reads SGHRS; CDR2 reads YFSETQ.

The genes are TRBV12-5 and TRBJ1-2, with D uncertain. The CDR3 extends over 14 amino acids. V shed 1 base and J shed 5 bases, with 11 bases lying between them. Germline lookup yields CDR1 LGHNT and CDR2 FRNRAP. The chain's CDR3 is CASGLAPGKYGYTF. In nucleotides, the CDR3 is TGTGCTAGTGGTTTGGCCCCTGGAAAGTATGGCTACACCTTC. The full variable domain, with the rest looked up from reference TRBV12-5 and TRBJ1-2, is DARVTQTPRHKVTEMGQEVTMRCQPILGHNTVFWYRQTMMQGLELLAYFRNRAPLDDSGMPKDRFSAEMPDATLATLKIQPSEPRDSAVYFCASGLAPGKYGYTFGSGTRLTVV.

The chain has TRBV15 and TRBJ1-2; D is possibly TRBD1 (5 bases). This CDR3 is built from 14 residues. Germline V gene data show CDR1 as LNHNV and CDR2 as YYDKDF (reference sequence). Trimming took 5 bases from V and 4 from J, leaving 14 bases between them. The CDR3 nucleotides are TGTGCCACCAGCGTCGGGACGGGACTCTATGGCTACACCTTC. Translating gives CATSVGTGLYGYTF.

CDR3 in amino acids: CAISMAGHNYGYTF. As DNA, the CDR3 is TGTGCCATCTCCATGGCAGGCCACAACTATGGCTACACCTTC. The chain couples TRBV6-2 or TRBV6-3 to TRBJ1-2, with no clear D. The CDR3 has 14 amino acids. The V end lost 10 bases, the J end lost 2 bases, and 17 bases lay between the germline ends. Germline V lookup: CDR1 MNHEY, CDR2 SVGEGT.